Below are 22 T cell receptor beta chains sequenced from a single sample in a study of cytomegalovirus exposure and HLA in healthy donors. This table comes from immunoSEQ multiplex PCR, and its TCRdb copy is limited to in-frame clones, with some not included. The data contain about 260,000 clones, roughly 87% of them seen just once; the ten biggest clones take up approximately 3.1%. The specimen sequenced was PBMCs. The source is a woman between 25 and 40 years old in good health and CMV-seronegative.

The chain combines TRBV9 with TRBJ2-3; no reliable D call. The CDR3 consists of 18 residues. CDR1 SGDLS and CDR2 YYNGEE come from the germline V gene. With 2 bases removed from V and 0 bases from J, the gap between germline ends came to 19 bases. The CDR3 reads CASSVNPMADPSTDTQYF. For the CDR3, the DNA is TGTGCCAGCAGCGTGAACCCTATGGCGGACCCCAGCACAGATACGCAGTATTTT. Full variable domain (missing parts from reference TRBV9 and TRBJ2-3): DSGVTQTPKHLITATGQRVTLRCSPRSGDLSVYWYQQSLDQGLQFLIQYYNGEERAKGNILERFSAQQFPDLHSELNLSSLELGDSALYFCASSVNPMADPSTDTQYFGPGTRLTVL.

The table lists this clone with a few counts. Written as DNA, the CDR3 is TGTGCCAGCAGCCAAGGAGGGGGGCCCTGGCGCGAGCAGTACTTC. Protein: CASSQGGGPWREQYF. This chain uses TRBV14 with TRBJ2-7; D may match TRBD1 or TRBD2 (6 bases each). The V and J ends lost 1 base and 6 bases respectively, with 16 bases between them. Germline V lookup: CDR1 SGHDN, CDR2 FVKESK. The CDR3 consists of 15 residues. The full variable domain, in which reference TRBV14 and TRBJ2-7 provide the parts outside the CDR3, is EAGVTQFPSHSVIEKGQTVTLRCDPISGHDNLYWYRRVMGKEIKFLLHFVKESKQDESGMPNNRFLAERTGGTYSTLKVQPAELEDSGVYFCASSQGGGPWREQYFGPGTRLTVT.

This chain joins TRBV27 and TRBJ2-7, with no clear D. CDR1 is MNHEY and CDR2 is SMNVEV in the germline V gene (reference sequence). V was pared by 0 bases and J by 0 bases, with 15 bases between. CDR3 length: 17 residues. The CDR3 DNA sequence: TGTGCCAGCAGTTTATCCGGGCTAGGATTTAGCTCCTACGAGCAGTACTTC. Protein: CASSLSGLGFSSYEQYF.

The rearrangement joins TRBV2 to TRBJ2-7; TRBD1 is a possible D gene (6 bases). Germline V gene data show CDR1 as SNHLY and CDR2 as FYNNEI. The CDR3 length is 16 residues. V lost 5 bases, J lost 4 bases, and 21 bases lay in between. CDR3 sequence: CASSRGFGTGSYEQYF. CDR3 coding DNA: TGTGCCAGCAGTAGGGGCTTCGGAACAGGGTCGTACGAGCAGTACTTC.

The V call is TRBV27, the J call TRBJ2-1; 11 bases match TRBD2. The CDR3 spans 14 residues. V trimming: 7 bases; J trimming: 10 bases; junction bases outside the gene matches: 9. In germline, CDR1 is MNHEY, CDR2 SMNVEV (reference sequence). The CDR3 reads CASMELTSGVEQFF. The CDR3 coding sequence is TGTGCCAGCATGGAGCTGACTAGCGGGGTGGAGCAGTTCTTC.

This clone was seen only once. The chain combines TRBV7-8 with TRBJ2-7, with 10 bases identical to TRBD2. The CDR3 totals 15 residues. J lost 6 bases, V lost 1 base, and 6 bases had no gene match. CDR1 and CDR2 (germline): SGHVS, FQNEAQ. The CDR3 nucleotides are TGTGCCAGCAGCTTAGTTCTAGCGGGAGTAGGCGAGCAGTACTTC. Protein sequence: CASSLVLAGVGEQYF. The entire variable domain, with the rest obtained from reference TRBV7-8 and TRBJ2-7, is as follows: GAGVSQSPRYKVAKRGQDVALRCDPISGHVSLFWYQQALGQGPEFLTYFQNEAQLDKSGLPSDRFFAERPEGSVSTLKIQRTQQEDSAVYLCASSLVLAGVGEQYFGPGTRLTVT.

V gene TRBV4-1 combines with J gene TRBJ2-7, with D perhaps TRBD2 (6 bases). The CDR3 length is 14 residues. V shed 4 bases and J shed 5 bases, with 15 bases lying between them. Germline loops: CDR1 MGHRA, CDR2 YSYEKL. The CDR3 nucleotides are TGCGCCAGCAGCCTCAAAACGGGAGAGGACGAGCAGTACTTC. This codes for CASSLKTGEDEQYF.

This clone was picked up one time. V gene TRBV7-2 combines with J gene TRBJ2-3; TRBD2 matches at 9 bases. Unmatched junction bases numbered 7, after V lost 2 bases and J lost 7 bases. CDR3 length equals 15 residues. Germline V gives CDR1 SGHTA, CDR2 FQGNSA. The CDR3: CASSLRREGLHTQYF. The CDR3 nucleotides are TGTGCCAGCAGCTTACGGCGGGAGGGCCTCCATACGCAGTATTTT.

The J gene is TRBJ1-5, the V gene TRBV27, with a possible D match to TRBD1 (5 bases). The CDR3 sequence is 14 residues long. Germline CDR1 MNHEY, CDR2 SMNVEV (reference sequence). With 6 bases removed from V and 1 base from J, the gap between germline ends came to 10 bases. CDR3 amino acids: CASSLRQSNQPQHF. DNA for the CDR3: TGTGCCAGCAGCCTTAGACAGAGCAATCAGCCCCAGCATTTT.

The V gene is TRBV7-9, the J gene TRBJ2-1; TRBD2 matches 7 bases. V lost 1 base to trimming and J lost 4 bases; unmatched junction nucleotides: 10. CDR3 length: 17 residues. Per the germline V gene, CDR1 is SEHNR and CDR2 is FQNEAQ (reference sequence). CDR3 sequence: CASSLDLAGVLYNEQFF. CDR3 DNA: TGTGCCAGCAGCTTAGATTTGGCGGGAGTCCTATACAATGAGCAGTTCTTC. Using reference TRBV7-9 and TRBJ2-1 for the parts outside the CDR3, the full variable domain is DTGVSQNPRHKITKRGQNVTFRCDPISEHNRLYWYRQTLGQGPEFLTYFQNEAQLEKSRLLSDRFSAERPKGSFSTLEIQRTEQGDSAMYLCASSLDLAGVLYNEQFFGPGTRLTVL.

This chain uses TRBV7-2 with TRBJ2-7; 8 positions agree with TRBD2. The CDR3 has 15 residues. Looked up from germline, CDR1 is SGHTA and CDR2 is FQGNSA. The ends lost 3 bases at V and 0 bases at J; junction bases unmatched: 4. In DNA, the CDR3 is TGTGCCAGCAGCTTTAGCGGGGAGGGCTCCTACGAGCAGTACTTC. It specifies CASSFSGEGSYEQYF.

The CDR3 reads CASSTQSQGSYEQYF. The CDR3 nucleotides read TGTGCCAGTAGTACCCAATCACAGGGTAGCTACGAGCAGTACTTC. The chain carries TRBV19 and TRBJ2-7; possibly TRBD1 for D (6 bases). The CDR3 is made up of 15 amino acids. Between the trimmed V and J ends, which lost 4 bases and 3 bases, there was a span of 16 bases. The germline CDR1 and CDR2 sequences are LNHDA and SQIVND (reference sequence).

V usage is TRBV18 and J usage is TRBJ1-2; D may be TRBD1 (5 bases). V lost 0 bases and J lost 8, with 16 bases in between. The germline CDR1 and CDR2 sequences are KGHSH and LQKENI. This CDR3 has 15 amino acids. CDR3 nucleotide sequence: TGTGCCAGCTCACCACCCGGGACGCCATTAGGGGGCTACACCTTC. Translating gives CASSPPGTPLGGYTF.

This sequence joins TRBV2 and TRBJ2-7, with 12 bases aligning to TRBD2. The CDR3 spans 15 residues. Per the germline V gene, CDR1 is SNHLY and CDR2 is FYNNEI. V dropped 6 bases and J dropped 2; count of bases not matched to a gene: 5. The CDR3 coding sequence is TGTGCCAGCAGGGCGACTAGCGGGGGTACCTACGAGCAGTACTTC. It codes for CASRATSGGTYEQYF.

J is TRBJ2-5 and V is TRBV7-9, with a tentative D call TRBD1 (6 bases). Germline CDR1 reads SEHNR; CDR2 reads FQNEAQ (reference sequence). The V gene lost 5 bases and the J gene lost 5 bases, with 21 bases spanning the gap. This CDR3 is built from 16 residues. The CDR3 DNA sequence: TGTGCCAGCAGCGCAAACACCGGCAGGGGCCCCGAGACCCAGTACTTC. Protein: CASSANTGRGPETQYF.

This chain connects TRBV30 to TRBJ2-7; D gene unclear. CDR1 GTSNPN and CDR2 SVGIG come from the germline V gene (reference sequence). Trimming shortened V by 3 bases and J by 2 bases, and 8 bases separated the two germline ends. The length of the CDR3 is 12 residues. CDR3 DNA: TGTGCCTGGAGCGACGTCCCCTACGAGCAGTACTTC. This gives the protein CAWSDVPYEQYF.

This CDR3 reads CASSLTGTSGSPHNEQFF. Written as DNA, the CDR3 is TGTGCCAGCAGTCTCACCGGGACTAGCGGGAGTCCCCACAATGAGCAGTTCTTC. The chain links TRBV27 to TRBJ2-1; 14 bases fit TRBD2. Trimming removed 5 bases from V and 5 bases from J; junction bases left unmatched: 11. The CDR3 consists of 18 residues. CDR1 is MNHEY, CDR2 SMNVEV, per germline (reference sequence).

This clone was seen only once. The chain employs TRBV7-9 and TRBJ2-7; TRBD1 or TRBD2 may be the D gene (5 bases each). Trimming removed 5 bases at V and 6 bases at J, with 23 bases between. CDR1 and CDR2 (germline): SEHNR, FQNEAQ (reference sequence). CDR3 size: 16 residues. CDR3 protein: CASSTVMGVGLSEQYF. The CDR3 region has the DNA TGTGCCAGCAGCACCGTGATGGGGGTGGGGCTAAGCGAGCAGTACTTC. The variable domain in full, with the rest retrieved from reference TRBV7-9 and TRBJ2-7, is DTGVSQNPRHKITKRGQNVTFRCDPISEHNRLYWYRQTLGQGPEFLTYFQNEAQLEKSRLLSDRFSAERPKGSFSTLEIQRTEQGDSAMYLCASSTVMGVGLSEQYFGPGTRLTVT.

The rearrangement links TRBV5-1 to TRBJ2-1; D gene uncertain. Germline values: CDR1 SGHRS, CDR2 YFSETQ. The CDR3 has 15 amino acids. V was trimmed by 1 base and J by 3 bases, leaving 11 bases between them. This CDR3 reads CASSLSISDYNEQFF. Written as DNA, the CDR3 is TGCGCCAGCAGCTTGTCAATTTCTGACTACAATGAGCAGTTCTTC.

The chain has TRBV7-2 and TRBJ2-3, with 12 positions matching TRBD2. Germline values: CDR1 SGHTA, CDR2 FQGNSA. This CDR3 spans 16 amino acids. V lost 5 bases and J lost 4; bases outside the gene matches: 7. The CDR3 is CASSPGLAGRPDTQYF. The DNA for the CDR3 is TGTGCCAGCAGCCCTGGACTAGCGGGACGCCCAGATACGCAGTATTTT.

V usage is TRBV28 and J usage is TRBJ1-5, with D hard to call. Germline loops: CDR1 MDHEN, CDR2 SYDVKM. The CDR3 sequence is 13 residues long. V was pared by 6 bases and J by 1 base, with 7 bases between. Here the CDR3 reads CASRAGSNQPQHF. In DNA form, the CDR3 reads TGTGCCAGCAGGGCTGGGAGCAATCAGCCCCAGCATTTT.

This clone was observed a single time. The chain is built from TRBV7-9 and TRBJ2-3; 11 bases are shared with TRBD2. This CDR3 has 15 amino acids. The ends lost 3 bases at V and 1 base at J; junction bases unmatched: 0. Germline V gene lookup returns CDR1 SEHNR and CDR2 FQNEAQ (reference sequence). The CDR3 coding sequence is TGTGCCAGCAGCTTGGGACTAGCGGGCACAGATACGCAGTATTTT. It is translated as CASSLGLAGTDTQYF.